A single sample gave rise to the 3 T cell receptor beta chains below, sequenced in a study of blood T cell repertoires in COVID-19. Only in-frame clones appear in the TCRdb table, and some are missing; sequencing was by immunoSEQ multiplex PCR. The repertoire holds about 100,000 clones, with around 84% as singletons. The sample consisted of peripheral blood. These receptors originate from a woman aged 60-75 years with acute or convalescent COVID-19.

This clone showed up just once. The chain uses TRBV18 and TRBJ2-2; 8 bases line up with TRBD1. Germline V gene sequence: CDR1 KGHSH, CDR2 LQKENI. There are 16 residues in the CDR3. After removal of 4 bases from V and 4 bases from J, the junction contained 8 bases not matched to a gene. CDR3 DNA: TGTGCCAGCTCACGCTGGACAGGGAGCGGCACCGGGGAGCTGTTTTTT. Translated: CASSRWTGSGTGELFF.

This chain links TRBV3-1 (or the pseudogene TRBV3-2) with TRBJ1-2; D uncertain. Germline V gives CDR1 LGHDT, CDR2 YNNKEL (reference sequence). Trimming took off 3 bases at V and 8 bases at J, with 16 bases between the two ends. This CDR3 has 14 amino acids. Here the CDR3 DNA reads TGTGCCAGCAGCCAGCAGCGGGCAGGTGGCGGCTACACCTTC. It is translated as CASSQQRAGGGYTF.

This CDR3 reads CASRWDRGHEQYF. CDR3 nucleotides: TGTGCCAGCAGGTGGGACAGGGGGCACGAGCAGTACTTC. V is TRBV27 and J is TRBJ2-7; 12 nucleotides align to TRBD1. Per germline, CDR1 MNHEY and CDR2 SMNVEV (reference sequence). The ends lost 6 bases at V and 5 bases at J; junction bases unmatched: 2. CDR3 size: 13 residues.